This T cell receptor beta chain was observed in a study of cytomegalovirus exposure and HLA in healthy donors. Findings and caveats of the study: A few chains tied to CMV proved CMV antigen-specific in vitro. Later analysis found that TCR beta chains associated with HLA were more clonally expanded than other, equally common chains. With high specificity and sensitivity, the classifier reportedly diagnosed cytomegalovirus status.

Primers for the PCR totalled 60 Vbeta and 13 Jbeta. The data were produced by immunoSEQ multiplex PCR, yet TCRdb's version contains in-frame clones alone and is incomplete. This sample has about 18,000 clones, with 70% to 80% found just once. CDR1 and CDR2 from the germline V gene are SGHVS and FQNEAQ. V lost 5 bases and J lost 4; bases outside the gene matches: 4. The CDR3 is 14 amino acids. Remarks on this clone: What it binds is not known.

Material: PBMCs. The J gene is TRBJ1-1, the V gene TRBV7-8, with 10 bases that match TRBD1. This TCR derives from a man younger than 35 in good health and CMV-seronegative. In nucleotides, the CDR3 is TGTGCCAGCAGCCGACAGGGGGCGCGCACTGAAGCTTTCTTT. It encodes CASSRQGARTEAFF.